The 13 T cell receptor beta chains given below trace back to one sample, sequenced in a study of cytomegalovirus exposure and HLA in healthy donors. PCR employed 60 Vbeta and 13 Jbeta primers. TCRdb's copy holds only in-frame clones and misses some; the assay was immunoSEQ multiplex PCR. The sample contains about 200,000 clones, almost 80% of which appear only once. Specimen: PBMCs. Every receptor here comes from a male donor in good health and CMV-seronegative.

The V call is TRBV7-9, the J call TRBJ2-2; 10 bases are shared with TRBD2. The length of the CDR3 is 17 residues. CDR1 and CDR2 (germline): SEHNR, FQNEAQ (reference sequence). After removal of 6 bases from V and 2 bases from J, the junction contained 9 bases not matched to a gene. CDR3 sequence (DNA): TGTGCCAGCAGATCAAATCGGACTAGCGGAAACACCGGGGAGCTGTTTTTT. This sequence encodes CASRSNRTSGNTGELFF.

V usage is TRBV28 and J usage is TRBJ1-5, with 8 bases lining up with TRBD1. The trim removed 3 bases at V and 2 bases at J, leaving 12 bases unmatched. Per germline, CDR1 MDHEN and CDR2 SYDVKM. The CDR3 has 18 amino acids. The CDR3 protein is CASSFVATGGAGNQPQHF. The CDR3 DNA follows: TGTGCCAGCAGTTTTGTCGCTACAGGGGGAGCGGGCAATCAGCCCCAGCATTTT.

As concerns this clone: At one end, the junction sequence differs from germline, possibly due to a read error. The rearrangement joins TRBV7-9 to TRBJ1-1, with 10 bases fitting TRBD1. This CDR3 is built from 16 residues. Germline CDR1 is SEHNR and CDR2 is FQNEAQ (reference sequence). CDR3 nucleotides: TGTTCCAGCAGCTTAGAGTTCCCGGGACAGGGGACTGAAGCTTTCTTT. As protein: CSSSLEFPGQGTEAFF.

V is TRBV6-1 and J is TRBJ1-2, with 7 bases aligning to TRBD1. V lost 7 bases and J lost 4; bases outside the gene matches: 6. The CDR3 consists of 13 residues. CDR1 and CDR2 from the germline V gene are MNHNS and SASEGT. The CDR3 loop is CASNRGSFYGYTF. DNA for the CDR3: TGTGCCAGCAACAGGGGAAGTTTCTATGGCTACACCTTC.

The chain couples TRBV28 to TRBJ2-3; 7 nucleotides line up with TRBD2. The length of the CDR3 is 15 residues. Per germline, CDR1 MDHEN and CDR2 SYDVKM. V lost 2 bases, J lost 1 base, and 3 bases stayed unmatched. The CDR3 sequence is CASSLGEGGTDTQYF. Here the CDR3 DNA reads TGTGCCAGCAGTTTAGGGGAGGGCGGCACAGATACGCAGTATTTT.

The rearrangement links TRBV7-6 to TRBJ2-7, with 10 bases identical to TRBD1. The germline CDR1 and CDR2 sequences are SGHVS and FNYEAQ. The J segment lost 4 bases and the V segment lost 4 bases, leaving 4 bases of the junction unmatched. The CDR3 covers 14 residues. The CDR3 is CASSSRDRGYEQYF. DNA for the CDR3: TGTGCCAGCAGCTCCCGGGACAGGGGATACGAGCAGTACTTC.

A single count supports this clone. The genes are TRBV5-1 and TRBJ2-1; TRBD1 matches 11 bases. Germline-derived CDR1 and CDR2 are SGHRS and YFSETQ. Unmatched junction bases numbered 4, after V lost 4 bases and J lost 7 bases. This CDR3 comprises 14 residues. In DNA form, the CDR3 reads TGCGCCAGCAGCCCCAGGGACAGGGGGAATGAGCAGTTCTTC. Its protein product is CASSPRDRGNEQFF.

The chain links TRBV28 to TRBJ2-1, with 9 bases aligning to TRBD1. The CDR3 extends over 15 amino acids. Germline trimming cut 4 bases from V and 3 bases from J; bases unmatched to any gene: 4. Germline CDR1 and CDR2: MDHEN and SYDVKM. The CDR3 loop is CASSSETGGYNEQFF. For the CDR3, the DNA is TGTGCCAGCAGTTCCGAGACAGGGGGCTACAATGAGCAGTTCTTC.

The V call is TRBV18, the J call TRBJ2-5, with a tentative D call TRBD2 (6 bases). Trimming shortened V by 2 bases and J by 5 bases, and 24 bases separated the two germline ends. The CDR3 consists of 18 residues. Germline V lookup: CDR1 KGHSH, CDR2 LQKENI. The CDR3 spells CASSPTIPVDGGWETQYF. The CDR3 bases are TGTGCCAGCTCACCAACAATCCCAGTAGACGGGGGTTGGGAGACCCAGTACTTC.

The chain joins TRBV9 to TRBJ2-1; D possibly corresponds to TRBD2 (5 bases). V lost 5 bases and J lost 6, with 15 bases in between. This CDR3 is 14 amino acids long. CDR1 SGDLS and CDR2 YYNGEE come from the germline V gene. This CDR3 reads CASSPAGHLNEQFF. The CDR3 bases are TGTGCCAGCAGTCCGGCGGGCCACCTCAATGAGCAGTTCTTC.

This rearrangement joins TRBV9 to TRBJ2-1; 8 bases are shared with TRBD2. The J segment lost 8 bases and the V segment lost 4 bases, leaving 11 bases of the junction unmatched. This CDR3 spans 15 amino acids. The germline CDR1 and CDR2 sequences are SGDLS and YYNGEE. The CDR3 reads CASSLVAGGGDEQFF. The CDR3 DNA is TGTGCCAGCAGCCTAGTGGCGGGAGGAGGCGATGAGCAGTTCTTC.

This clone turned up a few times. The rearrangement joins TRBV5-4 to TRBJ2-1, with TRBD2 matching 11 bases. The CDR3 covers 17 residues. Germline V gives CDR1 SGHNT, CDR2 YYREEE (reference sequence). V dropped 4 bases and J dropped 4; count of bases not matched to a gene: 10. For the CDR3, the DNA is TGTGCCAGCAGCCTAACCCTAGCGGGAGGTTCGTACAATGAGCAGTTCTTC. Translating it yields CASSLTLAGGSYNEQFF.

The V gene is TRBV27, the J gene TRBJ2-7, with 8 nucleotides matching TRBD2. V gave up 5 bases and J gave up 0 bases; unmatched junction bases: 3. Germline assignment: CDR1 MNHEY and CDR2 SMNVEV (reference sequence). The CDR3 spans 14 residues. The CDR3 region has the DNA TGTGCCAGCAGTCTTAGCGGGGTCTCCTACGAGCAGTACTTC. The encoded protein is CASSLSGVSYEQYF.